This T cell receptor (beta chain) was identified during a study of T cell changes during pregnancy in multiple sclerosis. Assay used: immunoSEQ multiplex PCR; TCRdb lists only in-frame clones, some missing. Found here are approximately 40,000 clones, around 93% of them singletons; the top ten hold approximately 0.5%. V was trimmed by 6 bases and J by 0 bases, leaving 9 bases between them. CDR3 length: 13 residues. Germline V lookup: CDR1 MNHNS, CDR2 SASEGT. The sequence derives from a female donor with multiple sclerosis, enrolled in a pregnancy study. The sample here was CD4+ T cells from peripheral blood mononuclear cells, taken in the third trimester of pregnancy. The chain carries TRBV6-1 and TRBJ2-7; D gene ambiguous. In nucleotides, the CDR3 is TGTGCCAGCAGGGAGCTAGGCTCCTACGAGCAGTACTTC. Translated: CASRELGSYEQYF.